This T cell receptor (beta chain) derives from a study of human T cells and chemical hapten exposure. Whole-study context: Upper-back patches of 0.01% DPC were read at 6 days.

Study processing details: Sequenced samples showed a median of 95,638 TCRs each, with counts running from about 20,000 to 690,000. TCRdb itself ran the RACE reads through MiXCR, one entry per CDR3 protein. Clone size and V and J calls follow TCRdb, not the original study. The sample lists approximately 260,000 distinct CDR3 sequences; approximately 8% were seen once. The germline CDR1 and CDR2 sequences are SNHLY and FYNNEI. V was pared by 4 bases and J by 6 bases, with 10 bases between. There are 13 residues in the CDR3. This clonotype showed up many times. Noted time point: pre-sensitization, week 0. Treatment denoted: therapeutic diphenylcyclopropenone sensitization with weekly scalp DPC. Donors were 18 to 70-year-old alopecia patients suitable for DPC.

This sequence joins TRBV2 and TRBJ1-5, with a tentative D call TRBD1 (5 bases). The source was whole blood, collected in connection with sensitization to the hapten diphenylcyclopropenone (DPC). The TCR was taken from a man in his late teens or twenties with alopecia areata. Some clones in this sample may be carry-over from other donors' samples. In DNA, the CDR3 is TGTGCCAGCAGTGCGGGGGTACGTCAGCCCCAGCATTTT. This encodes CASSAGVRQPQHF.